Included here is one T cell receptor beta chain sequence, with context. The antigen is undetermined. The CDR3 totals 13 residues. The V and J ends lost 6 bases and 3 bases respectively, with 11 bases between them. In germline, CDR1 is MGHDK, CDR2 SYGVNS. These data belong to a study of T cell repertoires in cytomegalovirus infection. Across the study: Recently identified HLA-C-restricted CMV epitopes were among the peptides used. Matching HLA type, along with CMV infection, was indicated by public TCR beta signatures.

Study findings and constraints: Ex vivo responses were dominated by HLA-C-restricted CMV-specific TCR beta clonotypes.

Using its own MiXCR run on the reads, TCRdb lists one record per CDR3 protein. In the table there are approximately 65,000 distinct CDR3 sequences, around 20% of which are singletons. The specimen comprised CD8+ T cells from cultured PBMCs, sampled from culture after CMV antigen stimulation. The V call is TRBV25-1, the J call TRBJ1-1, with D maybe TRBD1 (5 bases). The receptor was isolated from a human donor in good health (CMV status not recorded). Some clones in this sample may be carry-over from other donors' samples. CDR3 coding DNA: TGTGCCAGCAGCCGGGGGGGGTACACTGAAGCTTTCTTT. It translates to CASSRGGYTEAFF.